The 21 T cell receptor beta chains listed next were all sequenced from one sample in a study of T cell responses to AZD1222 COVID-19 vaccine. Only in-frame clones appear in the TCRdb table, and some are missing; sequencing was by immunoSEQ multiplex PCR. The sample shows 120,000 or so clones, 87% of them seen only once. This material consisted of peripheral blood, taken on day 0 of AZD1222 vaccination. The receptors derive from an adult in good health.

The chain carries TRBV19 and TRBJ1-2; D is perhaps TRBD1 (5 bases). The germline gives CDR1 LNHDA, CDR2 SQIVND (reference sequence). Deletions cut 2 bases from V and 13 bases from J, with 14 bases between. This CDR3 spans 12 amino acids. Here the CDR3 reads CASSIRDRDPTF. The CDR3 bases are TGTGCCAGTAGTATACGGGACCGAGATCCCACCTTC.

This clone was found a few times. V gene TRBV2 combines with J gene TRBJ2-1, with D hard to call. The CDR3 contains 13 residues. CDR1 is SNHLY, CDR2 FYNNEI, per germline. The V gene lost 5 bases and the J gene lost 3 bases, with 8 bases spanning the gap. The CDR3 sequence: CASSPRSYNEQFF. The CDR3 DNA reads TGTGCCAGCAGTCCCAGGAGCTACAATGAGCAGTTCTTC.

The chain recombines TRBV6-2 or TRBV6-3 with TRBJ2-1; 12 nucleotides align to TRBD2. The V and J ends lost 0 bases and 5 bases, in that order; junction bases with no gene match: 2. The CDR3 runs 16 residues. The germline V gene encodes CDR1 MNHEY and CDR2 SVGEGT. The CDR3 loop reads CASSYSTSGGHNEQFF. The CDR3 DNA reads TGTGCCAGCAGTTACTCGACTAGCGGGGGTCACAATGAGCAGTTCTTC.

V and J are TRBV7-2 and TRBJ2-7, with unresolved D. This CDR3 spans 15 amino acids. Per germline, CDR1 SGHTA and CDR2 FQGNSA. Deletions cut 1 base from V and 0 bases from J, with 10 bases between. The CDR3 coding sequence is TGTGCCAGCAGCTTAGGGTTGGGTAGCTCCTACGAGCAGTACTTC. Residues: CASSLGLGSSYEQYF.

The J gene is TRBJ2-2, the V gene TRBV2; 8 bases line up with TRBD2. The CDR3 extends over 16 amino acids. The germline CDR1 and CDR2 sequences are SNHLY and FYNNEI. Trimming at V came to 6 bases and at J to 4 bases, leaving 10 bases not matched to a gene. The chain's CDR3 is CASSDGLALATGELFF. The CDR3 DNA is TGTGCCAGCAGCGACGGACTAGCCCTAGCCACCGGGGAGCTGTTTTTT.

The CDR3 DNA is TGCAGCGCATCTTCGGGACTCCGCGATGGGGATACGCAGTATTTT. Translated: CSASSGLRDGDTQYF. The chain is built from TRBV29-1 and TRBJ2-3; possible D gene TRBD2, 6 bases. Germline assignment: CDR1 SQVTM and CDR2 ANQGSEA. This CDR3 is built from 15 residues. V was pared by 7 bases and J by 6 bases, with 23 bases between.

The chain links TRBV11-2 to TRBJ1-6; no clear D. This CDR3 contains 15 residues. Germline-derived CDR1 and CDR2 are SGHAT and FQNNGV. With 0 bases removed from V and 7 bases from J, the gap between germline ends came to 10 bases. The CDR3 reads CASSLEWASNSPLHF. CDR3 nucleotides: TGTGCCAGCAGCTTAGAATGGGCCTCAAATTCACCCCTCCACTTT.

The chain employs TRBV18 and TRBJ2-2; D possibly matches TRBD1 or TRBD2 (5 bases each). The CDR3 length is 15 residues. Trimming removed 3 bases from V and 3 bases from J, with 11 bases in between. Germline V lookup: CDR1 KGHSH, CDR2 LQKENI. The CDR3 DNA reads TGTGCCAGCTCACCGCAACAGGAGGACACCGGGGAGCTGTTTTTT. This gives the protein CASSPQQEDTGELFF.

This sequence joins TRBV28 and TRBJ1-1, with D perhaps TRBD1 (5 bases). Germline V lookup: CDR1 MDHEN, CDR2 SYDVKM. The CDR3 has 12 amino acids. V was clipped by 6 bases and J by 8 bases, with 13 bases between them. CDR3 nucleotide sequence: TGTGCCAGCAGGGGGCTCGCTCAGGAAGCTTTCTTT. Its protein product is CASRGLAQEAFF.

This chain links TRBV9 with TRBJ1-4; D gene unclear. Deletions cut 0 bases from V and 0 bases from J, with 9 bases between. Germline values: CDR1 SGDLS, CDR2 YYNGEE. This CDR3 contains 16 residues. CDR3: CASSVGRVATNEKLFF. CDR3 in DNA: TGTGCCAGCAGCGTAGGGAGGGTTGCAACTAATGAAAAACTGTTTTTT. Looking up the rest from reference TRBV9 and TRBJ1-4 gives the full variable domain: DSGVTQTPKHLITATGQRVTLRCSPRSGDLSVYWYQQSLDQGLQFLIQYYNGEERAKGNILERFSAQQFPDLHSELNLSSLELGDSALYFCASSVGRVATNEKLFFGSGTQLSVL.

The V and J genes are TRBV30 and TRBJ1-6; D is undetermined. Trimming pared 4 bases from V and 4 bases from J, leaving 8 bases between. Germline V lookup: CDR1 GTSNPN, CDR2 SVGIG (reference sequence). CDR3 length: 13 residues. The CDR3: CAWTLGYNSPLHF. DNA of the CDR3: TGTGCCTGGACGCTGGGGTATAATTCACCCCTCCACTTT.

This sequence joins TRBV19 and TRBJ1-2; the match to TRBD1 covers 8 bases. V lost 5 bases to trimming and J lost 4 bases; unmatched junction nucleotides: 9. The germline V gene has CDR1 LNHDA and CDR2 SQIVND (reference sequence). CDR3 length: 15 residues. CDR3 DNA sequence: TGTGCCAGTAGTGCTCCGGGACAGGTCGTCTATGGCTACACCTTC. Its translation: CASSAPGQVVYGYTF.

This chain connects TRBV29-1 to TRBJ2-3; TRBD2 agrees at 12 bases. After removal of 6 bases from V and 5 bases from J, the junction contained 0 bases not matched to a gene. CDR3 size: 12 residues. Per the germline V gene, CDR1 is SQVTM and CDR2 is ANQGSEA. The CDR3 here is CSVGLAGDTQYF. The CDR3 nucleotides are TGCAGCGTGGGACTAGCGGGAGATACGCAGTATTTT.

The chain joins TRBV27 to TRBJ2-7; TRBD1 matches at 7 bases. V gave up 5 bases and J gave up 5 bases; unmatched junction bases: 12. Looked up from germline, CDR1 is MNHEY and CDR2 is SMNVEV (reference sequence). This CDR3 spans 15 amino acids. The CDR3 coding sequence is TGTGCCAGCAGTCCCCGGACAGGATCGAACCACGAGCAGTACTTC. Its translation is CASSPRTGSNHEQYF.

The V call is TRBV3-1 (or the pseudogene TRBV3-2), the J call TRBJ2-7; 10 bases fit TRBD1. V dropped 4 bases and J dropped 3; count of bases not matched to a gene: 9. Per the germline V gene, CDR1 is LGHDT and CDR2 is YNNKEL (reference sequence). The CDR3 is 16 residues long. In nucleotides, the CDR3 is TGTGCCAGCAGCCTCCGAGGGACAGGGGCGTACTACGAGCAGTACTTC. Protein sequence: CASSLRGTGAYYEQYF.

The genes are TRBV7-3 and TRBJ1-1, with D uncertain. The V end lost 7 bases, the J end lost 3 bases, and 12 bases lay between the germline ends. CDR3 size: 13 residues. The germline V gene encodes CDR1 SGHTA and CDR2 FQGTGA. CDR3 loop: CASKAARDTEAFF. In nucleotides, the CDR3 is TGTGCCAGCAAAGCGGCGCGGGACACTGAAGCTTTCTTT.

The chain links TRBV5-4 to TRBJ2-7, with D perhaps matching TRBD2 (5 bases). The CDR3 spans 15 residues. V lost 5 bases, J lost 7 bases, and 22 bases lay in between. CDR1 and CDR2 from the germline V gene are SGHNT and YYREEE (reference sequence). The DNA of the CDR3 is TGTGCCAGCAGATCCTCCGGACCCGGGGTCGGGGAGCAGTACTTC. Amino acid sequence: CASRSSGPGVGEQYF.

The chain links TRBV7-2 to TRBJ2-7; tentative D call: TRBD1 (8 bases). V was trimmed by 5 bases and J by 2 bases, leaving 16 bases between them. From germline, CDR1 is SGHTA and CDR2 FQGNSA. CDR3 length: 15 amino acids. The CDR3: CASSRYRGGPYEQYF. The DNA for the CDR3 is TGTGCCAGCAGCCGTTACAGGGGGGGCCCCTACGAGCAGTACTTC.

The rearrangement joins TRBV7-8 to TRBJ1-1; 7 positions agree with TRBD1. The CDR3 is 16 residues long. With V trimmed by 0 bases and J by 7 bases, 11 bases remained unmatched. Germline V gives CDR1 SGHVS, CDR2 FQNEAQ. CDR3 sequence: CASSLAGGTASFEAFF. The CDR3 coding sequence is TGTGCCAGCAGCTTAGCTGGAGGGACAGCAAGCTTTGAAGCTTTCTTT.

The chain has TRBV27 and TRBJ2-7; 9 positions match TRBD1. J lost 2 bases, V lost 3 bases, and 5 bases had no gene match. The CDR3 is 15 residues long. CDR1 MNHEY and CDR2 SMNVEV come from the germline V gene (reference sequence). The CDR3 spells CASSFQTGGPYEQYF. CDR3 DNA sequence: TGTGCCAGCAGTTTCCAGACAGGGGGTCCCTACGAGCAGTACTTC.

The J gene is TRBJ1-6, the V gene TRBV19; TRBD1 matches 9 bases. The CDR3 has 16 amino acids. With 5 bases clipped from V and 9 bases from J, the junction kept 11 bases outside the gene matches. The germline V gene has CDR1 LNHDA and CDR2 SQIVND (reference sequence). CDR3 residues: CASSEQGAQGISPLHF. The DNA for the CDR3 is TGTGCCAGTAGTGAACAGGGGGCCCAAGGAATTTCACCCCTCCACTTT.